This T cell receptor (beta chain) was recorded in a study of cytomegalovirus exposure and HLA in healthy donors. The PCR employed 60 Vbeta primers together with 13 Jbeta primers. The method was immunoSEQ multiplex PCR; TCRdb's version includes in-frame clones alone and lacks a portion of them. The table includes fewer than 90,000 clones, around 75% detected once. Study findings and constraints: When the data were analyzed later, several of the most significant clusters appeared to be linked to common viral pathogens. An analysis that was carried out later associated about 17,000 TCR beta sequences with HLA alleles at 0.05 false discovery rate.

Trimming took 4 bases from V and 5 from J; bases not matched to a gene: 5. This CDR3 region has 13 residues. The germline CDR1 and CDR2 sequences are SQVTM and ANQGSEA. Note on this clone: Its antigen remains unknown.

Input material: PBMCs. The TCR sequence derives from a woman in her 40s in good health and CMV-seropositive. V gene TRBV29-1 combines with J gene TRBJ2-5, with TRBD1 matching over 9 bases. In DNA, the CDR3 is TGCAGCGTTGGGACAGGGGTATACGAGACCCAGTACTTC. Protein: CSVGTGVYETQYF. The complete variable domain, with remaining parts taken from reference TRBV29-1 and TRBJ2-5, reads SAVISQKPSRDICQRGTSLTIQCQVDSQVTMMFWYRQQPGQSLTLIATANQGSEATYESGFVIDKFPISRPNLTFSTLTVSNMSPEDSSIYLCSVGTGVYETQYFGPGTRLLVL.